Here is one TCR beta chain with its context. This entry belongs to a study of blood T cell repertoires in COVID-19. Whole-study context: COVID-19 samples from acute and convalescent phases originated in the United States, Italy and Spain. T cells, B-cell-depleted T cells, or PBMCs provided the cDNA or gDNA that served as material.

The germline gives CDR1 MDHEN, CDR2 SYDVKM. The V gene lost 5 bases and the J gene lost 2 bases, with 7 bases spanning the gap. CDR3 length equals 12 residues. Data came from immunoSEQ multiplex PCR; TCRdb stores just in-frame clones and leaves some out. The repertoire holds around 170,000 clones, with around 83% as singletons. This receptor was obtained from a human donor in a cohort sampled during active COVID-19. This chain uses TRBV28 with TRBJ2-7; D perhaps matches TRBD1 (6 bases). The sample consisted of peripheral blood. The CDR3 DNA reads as TGTGCCAGCAGTCAGGGGCCCTACGAGCAGTACTTC. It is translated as CASSQGPYEQYF. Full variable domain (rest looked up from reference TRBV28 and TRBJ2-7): DVKVTQSSRYLVKRTGEKVFLECVQDMDHENMFWYRQDPGLGLRLIYFSYDVKMKEKGDIPEGYSVSREKKERFSLILESASTNQTSMYLCASSQGPYEQYFGPGTRLTVT.